Following are 11 T cell receptor beta chains from one sample sequenced in a study of neurological immune-mediated disorders. TCRdb reprocessed the 5' RACE reads with MiXCR, giving one entry per CDR3 protein. The profile shows about 70,000 distinct CDR3 sequences, 2.5% to 3.5% of them singletons. Sequencing was done on a sample of PBMCs. These receptors originate from a woman between 45 and 65 years old with multiple sclerosis.

A note on this clonotype: Compared with germline, one end of the junction differs, possibly owing to a read error. The V and J genes are TRBV12-3 or TRBV12-4 and TRBJ1-3, with 10 bases that match TRBD1. This CDR3 has 14 amino acids. DNA for the CDR3: TGTGCCAGCAGTCCGGGACAGGGGAGTAACACCACATATTTT. Translating it yields CASSPGQGSNTTYF.

This clonotype was counted only a few times. The genes are TRBV29-1 and TRBJ1-1; possible D gene TRBD1, 5 bases. The CDR3 consists of 14 residues. The germline CDR1 and CDR2 sequences are SQVTM and ANQGSEA. Between the trimmed V and J ends, which lost 4 bases and 2 bases, there was a span of 14 bases. Here the CDR3 DNA reads TGCAGCGTTGTCGAAAGGGGCCCTAACACTGAAGCTTTCTTT. It is translated as CSVVERGPNTEAFF.

At least ten counts were recorded for this clonotype. In DNA form, the CDR3 reads TGTGCCAGCAGTTTCGCCGGAGGCTATGGCTACACCTTC. Translating gives CASSFAGGYGYTF. This rearrangement joins TRBV12-3 or TRBV12-4 to TRBJ1-2, with D hard to call. Trimming shortened V by 3 bases and J by 4 bases, and 9 bases separated the two germline ends. This CDR3 is 13 amino acids long.

This clonotype occurred many times. J is TRBJ1-6 and V is TRBV29-1; no reliable D call. V was pared by 6 bases and J by 0 bases, with 12 bases between. Germline CDR1 is SQVTM and CDR2 is ANQGSEA. CDR3 length equals 15 residues. CDR3 nucleotide sequence: TGCAGCGTCAAAGACGGGAGCTCCTATAATTCACCCCTCCACTTT. Its translation is CSVKDGSSYNSPLHF.

In this sample, this clonotype turned up many times. V usage is TRBV5-1 and J usage is TRBJ2-1, with 10 positions matching TRBD2. Germline V gives CDR1 SGHRS, CDR2 YFSETQ. With V trimmed by 4 bases and J by 4 bases, 5 bases remained unmatched. CDR3 size: 15 residues. The DNA for the CDR3 is TGCGCCAGCAGCGGAACTAGCGGGACTTACAATGAGCAGTTCTTC. Encoded protein: CASSGTSGTYNEQFF.

Relative to its sample, this clonotype is medium-sized. This rearrangement joins TRBV5-6 to TRBJ2-3, with D perhaps given as TRBD1 or TRBD2 (5 bases each). Germline V CDR1 and CDR2: SGHDT, YYEEEE. V shed 3 bases and J shed 1 base, with 12 bases lying between them. The CDR3 length is 15 residues. The CDR3 spells CASSSGTTGTDTQYF. The DNA for the CDR3 is TGTGCCAGCAGCTCCGGGACGACGGGCACAGATACGCAGTATTTT.

This clonotype was picked up many times. The gene calls are TRBV10-3 and TRBJ2-5; D not resolved. The CDR3 length is 12 residues. Trimming took off 2 bases at V and 5 bases at J, with 6 bases between the two ends. Germline V gene data show CDR1 as ENHRY and CDR2 as SYGVKD. The CDR3 DNA sequence: TGTGCCATCAGTGAGCCTGGGGAGACCCAGTACTTC. It codes for CAISEPGETQYF.

This clonotype appeared many times. The genes are TRBV7-2 and TRBJ1-2, with D tentatively TRBD1 (5 bases). CDR3 length equals 12 residues. Looked up from germline, CDR1 is SGHTA and CDR2 is FQGNSA. The ends were cut back, 2 bases at V and 4 bases at J, with 5 bases in the middle. CDR3 nucleotides: TGTGCCAGCAGCTTAACAGGCTATGGCTACACCTTC. As protein: CASSLTGYGYTF.

The table lists this clonotype with many counts. V and J are TRBV19 and TRBJ2-1; TRBD2 matches at 10 bases. The CDR3 runs to 15 residues. The V segment lost 6 bases and the J segment 5 bases; nucleotides outside the gene matches: 7. Germline lookup yields CDR1 LNHDA and CDR2 SQIVND (reference sequence). The CDR3 loop reads CASRWASGSNNEQFF. DNA of the CDR3: TGTGCCAGTAGGTGGGCTAGCGGGAGTAACAATGAGCAGTTCTTC.

This clonotype was detected ten times or more. The chain combines TRBV20-1 with TRBJ2-1; D is undetermined. Trimming shortened V by 7 bases and J by 6 bases, and 16 bases separated the two germline ends. The CDR3 is 13 amino acids. CDR1 and CDR2 (germline): DFQATT, SNEGSKA (reference sequence). In DNA form, the CDR3 reads TGCAGTGTGGGCGACGTCCGTGCCAATGAGCAGTTCTTC. Its protein product is CSVGDVRANEQFF.

By proportion, this clonotype is medium-sized. The V call is TRBV20-1, the J call TRBJ1-1, with D possibly being TRBD1 (6 bases). Trimming cost V 6 bases and J 3 bases, with 14 bases left between them. Germline-derived CDR1 and CDR2 are DFQATT and SNEGSKA (reference sequence). The CDR3 consists of 13 residues. The CDR3 DNA is TGCAGTGCCAAACAGGGAGCGGACACTGAAGCTTTCTTT. Translation gives CSAKQGADTEAFF.